A single sample is the source of the 16 T cell receptor beta chains below, sequenced in a study of cytotoxic CD8 clonotypes in ibrutinib-treated CLL. Method: immunoSEQ multiplex PCR; TCRdb's copy keeps in-frame clones and lacks some. The sample yields approximately 330,000 clones, just under 80% seen once. The source material was PBMCs, sampled before ibrutinib treatment. Receptor source: a human donor with chronic lymphocytic leukemia.

J is TRBJ2-1 and V is TRBV25-1; 7 bases are a match to TRBD2. The CDR3 extends over 14 amino acids. In germline, CDR1 is MGHDK, CDR2 SYGVNS. The V gene end was trimmed by 0 bases and the J gene end by 7 bases; junction bases not matched to a gene: 3. The CDR3 protein is CASSEYRGVNEQFF. Written as DNA, the CDR3 is TGTGCCAGCAGTGAATATCGGGGGGTGAATGAGCAGTTCTTC.

V and J are TRBV7-6 and TRBJ2-3, with TRBD2 matching 11 bases. The CDR3 consists of 16 residues. CDR1 and CDR2 from the germline V gene are SGHVS and FNYEAQ. V was pared by 1 base and J by 4 bases, with 4 bases of the junction left unmatched. Written as DNA, the CDR3 is TGTGCCAGCAGCTTAGGGGGACTAGCGGCCCCAGATACGCAGTATTTT. It specifies CASSLGGLAAPDTQYF.

Regarding this clone: Other DNA sequences in the same sample also yield this CDR3. The chain couples TRBV18 to TRBJ2-7; D unresolved. V lost 0 bases to trimming and J lost 0 bases, with 3 bases between them. The germline gives CDR1 KGHSH, CDR2 LQKENI. This CDR3 has 13 residues. In DNA form, the CDR3 reads TGTGCCAGCTCACCACCTAGCTCCTACGAGCAGTACTTC. It encodes CASSPPSSYEQYF.

The chain is built from TRBV6-1 and TRBJ2-5; D uncertain. V was trimmed by 5 bases and J by 1 base, leaving 11 bases between them. The CDR3 spans 14 residues. Looked up from germline, CDR1 is MNHNS and CDR2 is SASEGT. CDR3 DNA sequence: TGTGCCAGCAGTATAGAGCAGGCCCAAGAGACCCAGTACTTC. Its translation is CASSIEQAQETQYF.

The genes are TRBV4-2 and TRBJ2-2; TRBD2 agrees at 13 bases. This CDR3 is 18 amino acids long. J was trimmed by 4 bases and V by 2 bases; bases with no gene match: 7. Germline CDR1 reads LGHNA; CDR2 reads YNFKEQ. As DNA, the CDR3 is TGTGCCAGCAGCCAAACCGGGACTAGCGGGGACGGCACCGGGGAGCTGTTTTTT. Protein: CASSQTGTSGDGTGELFF.

CDR3 loop: CSVLGQGAYGYTF. As DNA, the CDR3 is TGCAGCGTTCTCGGACAGGGCGCTTATGGCTACACCTTC. The chain recombines TRBV29-1 with TRBJ1-2, with TRBD1 matching 8 bases. After removal of 5 bases from V and 5 bases from J, the junction contained 7 bases not matched to a gene. Germline CDR1 reads SQVTM; CDR2 reads ANQGSEA. This CDR3 has 13 amino acids.

This sequence joins TRBV2 and TRBJ1-1; D not resolved. With 6 bases removed from V and 1 base from J, the gap between germline ends came to 9 bases. Germline lookup yields CDR1 SNHLY and CDR2 FYNNEI. There are 13 residues in the CDR3. CDR3 in DNA: TGTGCCAGCAGCTTATACCAGAACACTGAAGCTTTCTTT. It translates to CASSLYQNTEAFF.

This clone was seen only a few times. V gene TRBV4-2 combines with J gene TRBJ1-5, with D hard to call. This CDR3 spans 15 amino acids. The germline gives CDR1 LGHNA, CDR2 YNFKEQ. Trimming stripped 0 bases from V and 9 bases from J, with 15 bases between. CDR3 residues: CASSQEEGQRGPQHF. In DNA, the CDR3 is TGTGCCAGCAGCCAAGAGGAAGGCCAGCGTGGGCCCCAGCATTTT.

J is TRBJ2-1 and V is TRBV10-3; D is perhaps TRBD2 (5 bases). The CDR3 is made up of 15 amino acids. V was clipped by 4 bases and J by 3 bases, with 13 bases between them. Germline values: CDR1 ENHRY, CDR2 SYGVKD. The CDR3 DNA sequence: TGTGCCATCAGTGCGCTGGGAGCGGACTACAATGAGCAGTTCTTC. Translation: CAISALGADYNEQFF.

This chain uses TRBV29-1 with TRBJ2-2; 9 positions match TRBD1. V shed 2 bases and J 4 bases; nucleotides not matched to a gene: 5. The CDR3 runs 15 residues. Germline V gene data show CDR1 as SQVTM and CDR2 as ANQGSEA. The CDR3 sequence is CSVERTGDRTGELFF. The CDR3 DNA reads TGCAGCGTTGAACGGACAGGGGATCGCACCGGGGAGCTGTTTTTT.

The chain combines TRBV2 with TRBJ2-7, with D possibly being TRBD2 (5 bases). The V end lost 8 bases, the J end lost 3 bases, and 17 bases lay between the germline ends. The V gene's germline CDR1 is SNHLY and CDR2 FYNNEI. The CDR3 covers 14 residues. The CDR3 DNA follows: TGTGCCAGCCGGACGGTTAAGCGGAGCTACGAGCAGTACTTC. It yields the protein CASRTVKRSYEQYF.

This clone turned up a few times. The chain is built from TRBV5-4 and TRBJ2-5; maybe TRBD1 (6 bases). V was cut by 4 bases and J by 5 bases, with 12 bases left in between. Per the germline V gene, CDR1 is SGHNT and CDR2 is YYREEE (reference sequence). CDR3 length equals 13 residues. The CDR3 region has the DNA TGTGCCAGCAGCGAGGACAGTACGGAGACCCAGTACTTC. Its translation: CASSEDSTETQYF.

This chain joins TRBV6-5 and TRBJ1-2; TRBD1 might be the D (5 bases). Trimming took off 7 bases at V and 5 bases at J, with 17 bases between the two ends. This CDR3 comprises 14 residues. Germline lookup yields CDR1 MNHEY and CDR2 SVGAGI. In DNA, the CDR3 is TGTGCCAGCACTTCACTTATCAAGGGGTATGGCTACACCTTC. The encoded protein is CASTSLIKGYGYTF.

The chain links TRBV27 to TRBJ2-1; the D is unclear. From germline, CDR1 is MNHEY and CDR2 SMNVEV (reference sequence). V dropped 2 bases and J dropped 0 bases, with 8 bases sitting between them. The CDR3 extends over 15 amino acids. The CDR3 loop is CASSLNYISYNEQFF. DNA for the CDR3: TGTGCCAGCAGTTTAAATTACATCTCCTACAATGAGCAGTTCTTC.

The rearrangement joins TRBV5-4 to TRBJ2-7; D tentatively fits TRBD1 or TRBD2 (5 bases each). Germline-derived CDR1 and CDR2 are SGHNT and YYREEE (reference sequence). The CDR3 sequence is 13 residues long. Trimming took off 4 bases at V and 1 base at J, with 9 bases between the two ends. The CDR3 region is CASSRDLSYEQYF. CDR3 coding DNA: TGTGCCAGCAGCCGGGACCTATCCTACGAGCAGTACTTC.

This clone was seen only once. The chain links TRBV20-1 to TRBJ2-1; no reliable D call. Trimming pared 1 base from V and 4 bases from J, leaving 2 bases between. The CDR3 has 11 amino acids. CDR1 and CDR2 from the germline V gene are DFQATT and SNEGSKA (reference sequence). The CDR3 region is CSARGYNEQFF. As DNA, the CDR3 is TGCAGTGCTAGAGGGTACAATGAGCAGTTCTTC.